Sequencing of this T cell receptor (beta chain) was carried out in a study of CD4 T cells in relation to SARS-CoV-2 and coronaviruses (dated by TCRdb to the early 2020s). As for the study more broadly: In the ViraFEST assay, PBMCs were cultured with antigen for less than eleven days, after which TCR beta CDR3s were sequenced to identify clonal expansions specific to the antigen. Memory CD4+ T cell crossreactivity between SARS-CoV-2 and common cold coronavirus spike proteins was assessed at the TCR clonotype level in the study. An HIV-1 Nef peptide pool or a culture without peptide was used as the negative reference condition. For other donors in the study, expansion assays were sequenced with a different, Illumina-based TCR-beta assay. HLA restriction was mapped for shared crossreactive spike epitopes using patient-derived lymphoblastoid cell lines. The Adaptive Biotechnologies TCR-sequencing kit was used to sequence samples from three pre-COVID donors and the naive versus memory experiments, whereas other data were Illumina-based.

Study-wide conclusions, independent of this receptor: Because no donor provided both pre-pandemic and post-infection samples, tracing the source of pre-existing responses was limited. The study was limited by small numbers of patients and tested TCRs. Around 65% of donors had memory CD4+ clonotypes that crossrecognized SARS-CoV-2 and at least one common cold coronavirus spike. Crossreactive clones showed significantly weaker SARS-CoV-2-driven expansion than monoreactive clones, consistent with antigenic imprinting. Because the crossreactivity analysis focused on spike protein, crossreactivity against other viral proteins was not assessed.

From cysteine to phenylalanine, the CDR3 is 13 amino acids long. Only the CDR3 DNA is retained, 39 bases long and in frame from the first base. V is clipped by 7 bases and J by 1 base, and the sequence between their germline boundaries is 10 bases long. Libraries were prepared through the immunoSEQ multiplex PCR assay. The paper's data handling went like this. During preprocessing, nonproductive sequences were removed, as were CDR3s that did not start with C, did not end with F or W, or were shorter than 7 amino acids. The MANAFEST web app was used to call antigen-specific clonotypes on the basis of expansion compared with the reference and with other culture wells. A clone was considered positive if the clone showed significant expansion compared with the reference culture in 2 of 3 replicate wells at an FDR below 0.05. A further requirement for positive clones was significant expansion compared with all other tandem wells, along with an odds ratio above 5. CDR3 homology was quantified as pairwise Levenshtein distance, calculated with the stringdist R package after three terminal residues were trimmed from each end. This is the immuneACCESS table as TCRdb keeps it, with only in-frame sequences that have V and J called. A part of the clones is gone; compared with another copy, unresolved V genes explain less than half, and the rest is unexplained. The DNA gave D and trimming, while V, J and clone size come from that table. This sample comprises more than 15,000 clones, roughly 77% of them detected only once. Around 16% of the sample goes to the ten largest clones.

CD4+ T cells from unexposed donors were collected before the COVID-19 pandemic (2011-2018). The EasySep CD4+ T cell isolation kit was used to isolate CD4+ T cells once the cultures had run for nine to eleven days. As cell numbers permitted, CD4+ T cells from unexposed donors were tested for reactivity to SARS-CoV-2 S and N and to four common cold coronavirus spike pools. Each well received 2.2 million or so PBMCs, cultured in IMDM supplemented with about 5.4% human AB serum and approximately 10 IU/ml IL-2. Half of the culture medium was replaced with fresh IL-2-containing medium on days 3 and 7. In general, triplicate replicate wells were used for every peptide culture condition. The leukapheresis product used for the unexposed donors was purchased from a commercial source. Ficoll-Paque PLUS gradient centrifugation was used to isolate PBMCs from either whole blood or leukapheresis product. PBMCs were either used fresh in the expansion assay or cryopreserved at -140 degrees C. The QIAamp Micro DNA Kit was used to extract genomic DNA from the CD4+ T cells.

This clone was observed a handful of times. Its antigen target is currently unknown. Nothing much larger sits one base from this clone, and base qualities are not available. Sequencing was carried out using CD4+ T cells from PBMCs, cultured in vitro. This chain is built from TRBV12-3 or TRBV12-4 and TRBJ1-1; the D gene is perhaps TRBD1, on 6 matching bases. This clonotype was sampled from a human donor in good health. The nucleotide sequence reads as follows: TGTGCCAGCACCAAGGGACAGAACACTGAAGCTTTCTTT. The translation is CASTKGQNTEAFF.